This T cell receptor (beta chain) appears in the sequencing data of a study of siplizumab effects on memory and regulatory T cells. Overall study findings and caveats: Siplizumab significantly decreased alloreactive sequences from unstimulated CD4+ memory cells.

On this clone: Its matching antigen is unknown.

Trimming shortened V by 3 bases and J by 5 bases, and 19 bases separated the two germline ends. The CDR3 has 15 residues. Germline CDR1 and CDR2: GTSNPN and SVGIG (reference sequence). The repertoire was sequenced with immunoSEQ multiplex PCR; TCRdb's copy has only in-frame clones and lacks some. The table includes fewer than 120,000 clones, just under 95% detected once. The sample consisted of CD4+ T cells sorted from blood. The J gene is TRBJ1-2, the V gene TRBV30, with D unresolved. The receptor was isolated from a human donor in good health. The DNA of the CDR3 is TGTGCCTGGAGGGGTCCCAAAGGAGTGGAGTATGGCTACACCTTC. As protein: CAWRGPKGVEYGYTF.